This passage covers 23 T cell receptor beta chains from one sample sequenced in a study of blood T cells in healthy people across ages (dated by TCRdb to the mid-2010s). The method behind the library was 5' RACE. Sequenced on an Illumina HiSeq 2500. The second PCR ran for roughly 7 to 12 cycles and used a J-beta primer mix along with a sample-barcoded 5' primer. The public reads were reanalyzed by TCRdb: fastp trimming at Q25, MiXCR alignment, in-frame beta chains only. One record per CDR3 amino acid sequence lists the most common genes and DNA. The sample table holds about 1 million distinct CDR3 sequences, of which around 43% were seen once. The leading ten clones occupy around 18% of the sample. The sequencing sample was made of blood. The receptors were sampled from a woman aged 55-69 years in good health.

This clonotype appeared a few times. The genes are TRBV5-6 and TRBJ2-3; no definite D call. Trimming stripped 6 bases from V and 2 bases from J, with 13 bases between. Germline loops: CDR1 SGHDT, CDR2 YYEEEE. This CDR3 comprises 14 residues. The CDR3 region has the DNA TGTGCCAGCACCGGCGGAGTTTACACAGATACGCAGTATTTT. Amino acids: CASTGGVYTDTQYF.

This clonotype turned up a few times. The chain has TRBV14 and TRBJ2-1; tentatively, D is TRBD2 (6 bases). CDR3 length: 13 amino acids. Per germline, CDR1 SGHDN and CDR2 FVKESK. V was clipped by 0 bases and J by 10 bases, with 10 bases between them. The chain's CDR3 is CASSQDLAGEQFF. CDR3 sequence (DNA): TGTGCCAGCAGCCAAGATCTCGCGGGAGAGCAGTTCTTC.

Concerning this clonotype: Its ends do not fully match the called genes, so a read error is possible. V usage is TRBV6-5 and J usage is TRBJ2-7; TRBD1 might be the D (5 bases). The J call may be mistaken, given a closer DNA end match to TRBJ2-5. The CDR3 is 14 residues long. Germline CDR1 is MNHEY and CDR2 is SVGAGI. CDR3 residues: CARSYSSRAETQYF. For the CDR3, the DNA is TGTGCCCGCAGTTACTCGTCCAGGGCGGAGACCCAGTACTTC.

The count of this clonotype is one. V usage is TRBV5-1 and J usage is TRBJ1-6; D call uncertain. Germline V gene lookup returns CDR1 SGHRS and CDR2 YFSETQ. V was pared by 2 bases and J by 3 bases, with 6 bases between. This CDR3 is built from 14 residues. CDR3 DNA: TGCGCCAGCAGCTTTGGGCTCTATAATTCACCCCTCCACTTT. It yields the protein CASSFGLYNSPLHF.

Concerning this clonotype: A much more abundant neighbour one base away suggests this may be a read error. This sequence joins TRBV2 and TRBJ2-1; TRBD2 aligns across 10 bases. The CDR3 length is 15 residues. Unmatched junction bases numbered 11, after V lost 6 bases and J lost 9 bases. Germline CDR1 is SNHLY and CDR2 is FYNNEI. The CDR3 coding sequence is TGTGCCAGCAGCGGGGCTAGCGGGAGTCAGGGTGAGCAGTTCTTC. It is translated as CASSGASGSQGEQFF. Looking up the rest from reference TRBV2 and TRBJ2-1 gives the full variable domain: EPEVTQTPSHQVTQMGQEVILRCVPISNHLYFYWYRQILGQKVEFLVSFYNNEISEKSEIFDDQFSVERPDGSNFTLKIRSTKLEDSAMYFCASSGASGSQGEQFFGPGTRLTVL.

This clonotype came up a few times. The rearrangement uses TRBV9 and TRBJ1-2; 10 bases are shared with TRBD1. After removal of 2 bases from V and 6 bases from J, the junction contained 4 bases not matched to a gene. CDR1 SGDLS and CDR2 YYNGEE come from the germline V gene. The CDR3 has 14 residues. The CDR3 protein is CASSVGGTGDGYTF. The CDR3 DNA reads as TGTGCCAGCAGCGTTGGAGGGACAGGGGATGGCTACACCTTC.

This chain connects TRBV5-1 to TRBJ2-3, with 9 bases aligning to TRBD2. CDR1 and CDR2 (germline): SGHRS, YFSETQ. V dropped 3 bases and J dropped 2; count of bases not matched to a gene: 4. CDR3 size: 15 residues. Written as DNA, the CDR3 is TGCGCCAGCAGCTCTCTAGCGGGAAACACAGATACGCAGTATTTT. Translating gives CASSSLAGNTDTQYF.

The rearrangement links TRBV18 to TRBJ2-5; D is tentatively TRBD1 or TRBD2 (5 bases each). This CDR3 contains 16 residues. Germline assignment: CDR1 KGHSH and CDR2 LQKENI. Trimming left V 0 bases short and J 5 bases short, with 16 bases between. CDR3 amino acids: CASSPPSGDRAETQYF. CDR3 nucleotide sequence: TGTGCCAGCTCACCACCGAGCGGCGACAGAGCGGAGACCCAGTACTTC.

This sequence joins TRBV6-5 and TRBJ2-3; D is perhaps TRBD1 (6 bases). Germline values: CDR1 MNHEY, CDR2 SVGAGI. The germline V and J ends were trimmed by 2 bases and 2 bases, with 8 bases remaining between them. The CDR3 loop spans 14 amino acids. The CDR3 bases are TGTGCCAGCAGTTACCAGGGGTCCACAGATACGCAGTATTTT. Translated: CASSYQGSTDTQYF.

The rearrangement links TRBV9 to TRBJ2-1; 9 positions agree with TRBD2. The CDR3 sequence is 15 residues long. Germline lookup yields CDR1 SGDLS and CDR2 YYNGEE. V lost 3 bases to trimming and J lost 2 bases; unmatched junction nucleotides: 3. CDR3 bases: TGTGCCAGCAGCGGAGGCGGGAGGGCCTACAATGAGCAGTTCTTC. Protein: CASSGGGRAYNEQFF.

CDR3 DNA: TGTGCTAGTGGCACGGGTGTAAGAAATGAGCAGTTCTTC. Amino acids: CASGTGVRNEQFF. The V and J genes are TRBV12-5 and TRBJ2-1; D not resolved. Trimming cost V 6 bases and J 7 bases, with 13 bases left between them. Germline CDR1 reads LGHNT; CDR2 reads FRNRAP. The CDR3 covers 13 residues.

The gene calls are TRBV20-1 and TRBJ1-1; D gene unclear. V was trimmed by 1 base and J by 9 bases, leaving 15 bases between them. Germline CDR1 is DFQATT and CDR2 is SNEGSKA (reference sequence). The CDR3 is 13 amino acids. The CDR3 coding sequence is TGCAGTGCTAGAGCCGAGGGTTCGAGGCAAGCTTTCTTT. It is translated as CSARAEGSRQAFF.

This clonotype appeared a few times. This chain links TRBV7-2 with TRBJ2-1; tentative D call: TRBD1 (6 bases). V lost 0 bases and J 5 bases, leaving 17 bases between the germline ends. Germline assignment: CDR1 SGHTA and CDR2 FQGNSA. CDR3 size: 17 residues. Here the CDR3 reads CASSLARGGPPHNEQFF. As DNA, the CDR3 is TGTGCCAGCAGCTTAGCGCGTGGGGGCCCGCCACACAATGAGCAGTTCTTC.

The CDR3 protein is CSANRDSAQPQHF. DNA of the CDR3: TGCAGTGCTAACCGGGACAGCGCCCAGCCCCAGCATTTT. This chain uses TRBV20-1 with TRBJ1-5, with 7 bases matching TRBD1. CDR3 length equals 13 residues. Looked up from germline, CDR1 is DFQATT and CDR2 is SNEGSKA (reference sequence). The junction had 7 bases not matched to a gene; V was cut back by 4 bases and J by 7 bases.

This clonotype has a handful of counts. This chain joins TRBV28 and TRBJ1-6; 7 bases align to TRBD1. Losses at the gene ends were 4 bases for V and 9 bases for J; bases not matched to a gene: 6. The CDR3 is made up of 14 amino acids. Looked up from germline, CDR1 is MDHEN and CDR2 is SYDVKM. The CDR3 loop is CASSYRGRASPLHF. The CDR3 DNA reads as TGTGCCAGCAGTTACAGGGGACGGGCTTCACCCCTCCACTTT.

CDR3 region: CASSRPDQSEAFF. CDR3 nucleotide sequence: TGCGCCAGCAGCCGTCCGGACCAAAGTGAAGCTTTCTTT. This chain joins TRBV5-1 and TRBJ1-1; D is undetermined. The CDR3 runs 13 residues. Germline values: CDR1 SGHRS, CDR2 YFSETQ. The V end was cut by 4 bases, the J end by 7 bases, with 14 bases between.

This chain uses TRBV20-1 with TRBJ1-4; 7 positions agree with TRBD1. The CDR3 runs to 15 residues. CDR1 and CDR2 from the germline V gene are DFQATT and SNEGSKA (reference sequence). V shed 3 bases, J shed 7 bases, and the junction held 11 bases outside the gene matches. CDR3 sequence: CSARVDRVGLEKLFF. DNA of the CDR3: TGCAGTGCTAGGGTCGACAGGGTTGGACTTGAAAAACTGTTTTTT.

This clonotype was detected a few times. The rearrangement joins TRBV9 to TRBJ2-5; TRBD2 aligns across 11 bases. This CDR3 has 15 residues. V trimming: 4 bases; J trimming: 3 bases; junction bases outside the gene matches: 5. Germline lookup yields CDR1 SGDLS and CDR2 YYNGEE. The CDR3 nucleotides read TGTGCCAGCAGCTTTAGCGGGAGGGATAAAGAGACCCAGTACTTC. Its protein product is CASSFSGRDKETQYF. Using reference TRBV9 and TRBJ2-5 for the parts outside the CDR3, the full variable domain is DSGVTQTPKHLITATGQRVTLRCSPRSGDLSVYWYQQSLDQGLQFLIQYYNGEERAKGNILERFSAQQFPDLHSELNLSSLELGDSALYFCASSFSGRDKETQYFGPGTRLLVL.

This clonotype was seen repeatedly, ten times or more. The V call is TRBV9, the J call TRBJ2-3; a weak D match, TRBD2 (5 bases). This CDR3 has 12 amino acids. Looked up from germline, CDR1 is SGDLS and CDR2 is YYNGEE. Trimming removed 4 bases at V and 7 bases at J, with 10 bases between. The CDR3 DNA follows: TGTGCCAGCAGCTTGGACTTAAATACGCAGTATTTT. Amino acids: CASSLDLNTQYF.

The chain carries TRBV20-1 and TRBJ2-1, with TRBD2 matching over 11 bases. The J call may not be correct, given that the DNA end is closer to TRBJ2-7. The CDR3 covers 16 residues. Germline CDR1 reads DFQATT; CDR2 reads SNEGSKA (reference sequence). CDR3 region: CSAGTSGPSSYNEQYF. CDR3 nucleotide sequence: TGCAGTGCTGGGACTAGCGGCCCGAGCTCCTACAATGAGCAGTACTTC.

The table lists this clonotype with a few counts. The CDR3 coding sequence is TGCAGTGCTAGAGATGTGGGACAGGGATATAATTCACCCCTCCACTTT. It specifies CSARDVGQGYNSPLHF. The J gene is TRBJ1-6, the V gene TRBV20-1; 9 nucleotides line up with TRBD1. The germline CDR1 and CDR2 sequences are DFQATT and SNEGSKA (reference sequence). The CDR3 covers 16 residues. Trimming at V came to 0 bases and at J to 4 bases, leaving 4 bases not matched to a gene.

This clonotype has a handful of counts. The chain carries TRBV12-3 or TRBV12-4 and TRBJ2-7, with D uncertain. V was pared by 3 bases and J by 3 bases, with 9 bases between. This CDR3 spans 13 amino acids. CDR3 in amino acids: CASSFRQVYEQYF. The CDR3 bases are TGTGCCAGCAGTTTCAGGCAGGTCTACGAGCAGTACTTC.

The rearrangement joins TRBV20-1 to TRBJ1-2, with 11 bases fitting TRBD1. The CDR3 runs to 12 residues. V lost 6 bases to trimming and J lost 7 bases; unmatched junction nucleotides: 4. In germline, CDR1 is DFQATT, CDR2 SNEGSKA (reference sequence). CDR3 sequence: CSAWTGGAGYTF. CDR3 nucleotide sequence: TGCAGTGCCTGGACAGGGGGCGCTGGCTACACCTTC.